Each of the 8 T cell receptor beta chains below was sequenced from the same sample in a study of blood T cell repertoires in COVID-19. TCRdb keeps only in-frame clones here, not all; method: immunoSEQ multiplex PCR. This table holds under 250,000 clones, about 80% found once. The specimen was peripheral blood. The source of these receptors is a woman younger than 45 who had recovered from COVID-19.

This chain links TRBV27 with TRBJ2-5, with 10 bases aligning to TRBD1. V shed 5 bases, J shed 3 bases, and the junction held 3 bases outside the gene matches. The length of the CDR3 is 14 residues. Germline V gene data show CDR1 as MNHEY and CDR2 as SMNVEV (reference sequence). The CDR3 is CASSPGQGEETQYF. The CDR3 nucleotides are TGTGCCAGCAGTCCAGGACAGGGGGAAGAGACCCAGTACTTC.

The CDR3 sequence is CASGLATTSGSYNEQFF. DNA for the CDR3: TGTGCTAGTGGTTTGGCCACGACTAGCGGCTCCTACAATGAGCAGTTCTTC. This chain links TRBV12-5 with TRBJ2-1, with TRBD2 identical over 9 bases. V was pared by 1 base and J by 0 bases, with 4 bases of the junction left unmatched. CDR1 and CDR2 (germline): LGHNT, FRNRAP. The CDR3 length is 17 residues.

CDR3 region: CASSVGGAGEQFF. Here the CDR3 DNA reads TGTGCCAGCAGCGTAGGCGGAGCTGGCGAGCAGTTCTTC. This chain connects TRBV9 to TRBJ2-1, with D hard to call. This CDR3 is built from 13 residues. Deletions cut 0 bases from V and 10 bases from J, with 11 bases between. CDR1 is SGDLS, CDR2 YYNGEE, per germline.

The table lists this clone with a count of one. The CDR3 here is CASSNIRDSRGGGTEAFF. CDR3 bases: TGTGCCAGTAGTAACATCCGGGACTCTAGGGGTGGGGGCACTGAAGCTTTCTTT. The chain combines TRBV19 with TRBJ1-1; tentative D call: TRBD1 (5 bases). The germline CDR1 and CDR2 sequences are LNHDA and SQIVND (reference sequence). The CDR3 loop spans 18 amino acids. Deletions cut 4 bases from V and 4 bases from J, with 25 bases between.

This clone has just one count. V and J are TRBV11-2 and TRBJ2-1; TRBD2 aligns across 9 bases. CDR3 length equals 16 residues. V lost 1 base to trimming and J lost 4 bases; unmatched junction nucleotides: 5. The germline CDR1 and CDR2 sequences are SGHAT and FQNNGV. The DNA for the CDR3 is TGTGCCAGCAGCTTAGCCCTAGCGGGACTATACAATGAGCAGTTCTTC. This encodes CASSLALAGLYNEQFF.

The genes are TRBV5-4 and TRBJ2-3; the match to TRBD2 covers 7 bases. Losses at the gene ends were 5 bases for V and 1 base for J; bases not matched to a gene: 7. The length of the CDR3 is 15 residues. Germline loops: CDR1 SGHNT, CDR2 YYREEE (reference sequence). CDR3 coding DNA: TGTGCCAGCAGGCCCGCGGGAGCCCGCACAGATACGCAGTATTTT. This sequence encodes CASRPAGARTDTQYF.

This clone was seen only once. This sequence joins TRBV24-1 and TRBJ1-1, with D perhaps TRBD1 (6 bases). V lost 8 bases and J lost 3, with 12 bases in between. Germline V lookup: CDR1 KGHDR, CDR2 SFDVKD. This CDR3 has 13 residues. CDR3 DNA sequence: TGTGCCACCACCCCCCCAGGGGACACTGAAGCTTTCTTT. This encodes CATTPPGDTEAFF.

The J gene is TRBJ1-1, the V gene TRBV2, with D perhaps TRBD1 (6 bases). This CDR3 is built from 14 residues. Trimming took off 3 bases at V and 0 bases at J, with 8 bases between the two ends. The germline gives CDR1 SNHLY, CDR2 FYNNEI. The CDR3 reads CASSDGGMNTEAFF. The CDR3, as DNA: TGTGCCAGCAGTGATGGGGGCATGAACACTGAAGCTTTCTTT.